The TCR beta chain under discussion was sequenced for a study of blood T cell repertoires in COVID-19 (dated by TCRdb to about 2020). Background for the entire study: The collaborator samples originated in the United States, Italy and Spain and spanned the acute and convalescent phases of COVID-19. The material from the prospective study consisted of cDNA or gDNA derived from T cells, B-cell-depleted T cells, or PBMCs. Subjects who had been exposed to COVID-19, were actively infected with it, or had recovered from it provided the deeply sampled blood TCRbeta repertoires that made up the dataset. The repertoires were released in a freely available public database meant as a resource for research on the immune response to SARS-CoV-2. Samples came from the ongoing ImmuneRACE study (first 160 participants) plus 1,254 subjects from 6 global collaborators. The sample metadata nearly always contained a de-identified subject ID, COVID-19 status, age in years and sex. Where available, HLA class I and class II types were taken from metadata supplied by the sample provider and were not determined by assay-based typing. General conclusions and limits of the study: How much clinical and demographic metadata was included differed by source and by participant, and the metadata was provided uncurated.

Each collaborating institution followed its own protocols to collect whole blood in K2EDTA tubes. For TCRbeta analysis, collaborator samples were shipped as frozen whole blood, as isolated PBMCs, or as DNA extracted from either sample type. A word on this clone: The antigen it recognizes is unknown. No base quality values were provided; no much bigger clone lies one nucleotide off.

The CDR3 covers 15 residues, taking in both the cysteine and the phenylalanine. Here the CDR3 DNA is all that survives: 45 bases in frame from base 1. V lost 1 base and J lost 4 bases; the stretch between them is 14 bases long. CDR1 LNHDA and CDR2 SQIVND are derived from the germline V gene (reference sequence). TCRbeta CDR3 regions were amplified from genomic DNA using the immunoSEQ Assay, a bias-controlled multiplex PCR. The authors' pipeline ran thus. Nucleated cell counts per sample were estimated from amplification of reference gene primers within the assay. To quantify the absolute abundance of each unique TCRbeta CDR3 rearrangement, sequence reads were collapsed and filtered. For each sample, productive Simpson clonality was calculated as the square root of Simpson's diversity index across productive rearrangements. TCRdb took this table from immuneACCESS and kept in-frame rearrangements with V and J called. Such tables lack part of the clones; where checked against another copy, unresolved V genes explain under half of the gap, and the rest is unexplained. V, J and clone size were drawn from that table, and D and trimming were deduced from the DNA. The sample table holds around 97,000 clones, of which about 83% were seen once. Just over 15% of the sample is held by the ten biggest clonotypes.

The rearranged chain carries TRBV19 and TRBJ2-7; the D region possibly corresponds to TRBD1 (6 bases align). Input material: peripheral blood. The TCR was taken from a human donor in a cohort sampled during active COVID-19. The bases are TGTGCCAGTAGTATAGGGACAGCCCGAGGGTACGAGCAGTACTTC. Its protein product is CASSIGTARGYEQYF.